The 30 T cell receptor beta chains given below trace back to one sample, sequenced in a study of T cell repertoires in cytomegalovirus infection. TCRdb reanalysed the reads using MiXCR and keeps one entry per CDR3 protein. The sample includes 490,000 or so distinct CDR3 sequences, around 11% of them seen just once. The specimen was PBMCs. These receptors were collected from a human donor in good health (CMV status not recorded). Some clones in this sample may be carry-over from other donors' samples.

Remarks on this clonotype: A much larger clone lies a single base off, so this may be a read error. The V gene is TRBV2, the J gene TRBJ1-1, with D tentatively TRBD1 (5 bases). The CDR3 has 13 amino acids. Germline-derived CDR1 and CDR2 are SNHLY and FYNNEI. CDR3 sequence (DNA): TGTCCCAGCCGACGGTTCAGGGACACTGAAGCTTTCTTT. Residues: CPSRRFRDTEAFF. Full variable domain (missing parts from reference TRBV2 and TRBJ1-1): EPEVTQTPSHQVTQMGQEVILRCVPISNHLYFYWYRQILGQKVEFLVSFYNNEISEKSEIFDDQFSVERPDGSNFTLKIRSTKLEDSAMYFCPSRRFRDTEAFFGQGTRLTVV.

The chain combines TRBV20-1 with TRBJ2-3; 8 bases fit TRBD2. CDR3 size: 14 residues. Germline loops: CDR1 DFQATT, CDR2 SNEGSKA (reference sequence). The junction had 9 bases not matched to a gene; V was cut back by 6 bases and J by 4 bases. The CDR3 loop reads CSAGVAGPPDTQYF. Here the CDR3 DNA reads TGCAGTGCGGGGGTAGCGGGGCCCCCAGATACGCAGTATTTT.

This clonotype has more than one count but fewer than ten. CDR3 sequence (DNA): TGCGCCAGCAGCCAAGTTGGGGGAGGAAGCACAGATACGCAGTATTTT. Translation gives CASSQVGGGSTDTQYF. The chain recombines TRBV4-1 with TRBJ2-3, with D perhaps matching TRBD2 (6 bases). Germline V CDR1 and CDR2: MGHRA, YSYEKL. CDR3 size: 16 residues. The ends were cut back, 1 base at V and 0 bases at J, with 11 bases in the middle.

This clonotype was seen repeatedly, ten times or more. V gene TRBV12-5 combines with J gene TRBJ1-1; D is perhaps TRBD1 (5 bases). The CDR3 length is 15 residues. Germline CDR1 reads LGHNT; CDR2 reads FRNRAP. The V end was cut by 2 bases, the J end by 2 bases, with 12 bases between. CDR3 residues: CASGLLSGSNTEAFF. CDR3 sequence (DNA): TGTGCTAGTGGTTTGTTATCAGGGTCCAACACTGAAGCTTTCTTT.

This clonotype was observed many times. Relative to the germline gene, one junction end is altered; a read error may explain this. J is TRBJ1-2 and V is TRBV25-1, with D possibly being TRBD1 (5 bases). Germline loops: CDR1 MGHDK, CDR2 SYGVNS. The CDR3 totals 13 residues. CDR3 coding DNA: TGTGCCAGCAGTGAGGGAGGGACCTATGGCTACATCTTC. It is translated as CASSEGGTYGYIF.

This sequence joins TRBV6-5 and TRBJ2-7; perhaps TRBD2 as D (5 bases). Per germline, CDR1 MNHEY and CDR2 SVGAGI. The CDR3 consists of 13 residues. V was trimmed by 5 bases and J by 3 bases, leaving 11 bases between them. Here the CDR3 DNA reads TGTGCCAGCAGTACCCCCCGGGACTACGAGCAGTACTTC. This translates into CASSTPRDYEQYF.

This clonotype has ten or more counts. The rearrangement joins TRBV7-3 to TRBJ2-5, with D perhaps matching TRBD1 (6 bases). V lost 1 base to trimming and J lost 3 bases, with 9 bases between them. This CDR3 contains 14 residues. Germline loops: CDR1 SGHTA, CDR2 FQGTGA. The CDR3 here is CASSLRGLKETQYF. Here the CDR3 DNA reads TGTGCCAGCAGCTTAAGGGGGCTGAAAGAGACCCAGTACTTC.

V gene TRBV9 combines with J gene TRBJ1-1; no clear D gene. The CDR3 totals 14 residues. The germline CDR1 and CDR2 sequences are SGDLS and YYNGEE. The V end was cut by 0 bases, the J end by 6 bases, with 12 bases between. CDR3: CASSVDGGSSEAFF. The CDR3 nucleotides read TGTGCCAGCAGCGTAGACGGTGGTTCCTCTGAAGCTTTCTTT.

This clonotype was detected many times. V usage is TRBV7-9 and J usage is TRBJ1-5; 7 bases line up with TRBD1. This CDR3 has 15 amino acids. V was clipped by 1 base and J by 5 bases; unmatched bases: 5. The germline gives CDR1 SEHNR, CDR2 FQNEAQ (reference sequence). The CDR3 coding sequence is TGTGCCAGCAGCTTAGAAGGGGGCGTCTATCAGCCCCAGCATTTT. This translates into CASSLEGGVYQPQHF.

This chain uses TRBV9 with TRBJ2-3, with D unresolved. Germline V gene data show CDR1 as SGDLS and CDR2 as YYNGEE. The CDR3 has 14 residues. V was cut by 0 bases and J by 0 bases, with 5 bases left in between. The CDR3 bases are TGTGCCAGCAGCGTAGACGCTAGCACAGATACGCAGTATTTT. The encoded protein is CASSVDASTDTQYF.

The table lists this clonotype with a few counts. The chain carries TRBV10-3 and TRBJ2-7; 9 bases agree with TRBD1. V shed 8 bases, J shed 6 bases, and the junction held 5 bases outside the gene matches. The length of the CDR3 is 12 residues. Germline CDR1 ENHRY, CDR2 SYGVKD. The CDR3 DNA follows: TGTGCCATCGAGACAGGGGGAGGCGAGCAGTACTTC. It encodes CAIETGGGEQYF.

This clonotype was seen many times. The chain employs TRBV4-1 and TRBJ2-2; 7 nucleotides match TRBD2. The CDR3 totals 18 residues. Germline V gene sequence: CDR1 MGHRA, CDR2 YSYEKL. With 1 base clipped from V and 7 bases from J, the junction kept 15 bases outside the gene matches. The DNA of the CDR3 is TGCGCCAGCAGCCAAGTCGACTTGTGGGGGGGACCTGACGGGGAGCTGTTTTTT. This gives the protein CASSQVDLWGGPDGELFF.

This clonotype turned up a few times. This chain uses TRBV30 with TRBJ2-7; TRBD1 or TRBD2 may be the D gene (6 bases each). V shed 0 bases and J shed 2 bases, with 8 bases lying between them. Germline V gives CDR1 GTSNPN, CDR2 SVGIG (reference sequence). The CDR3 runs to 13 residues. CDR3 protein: CAWSVRGAYEQYF. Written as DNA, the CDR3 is TGTGCCTGGAGTGTAAGGGGGGCCTACGAGCAGTACTTC.

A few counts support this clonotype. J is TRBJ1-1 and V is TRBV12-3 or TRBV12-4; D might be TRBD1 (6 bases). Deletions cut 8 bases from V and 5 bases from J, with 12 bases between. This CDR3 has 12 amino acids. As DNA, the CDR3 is TGTGCCAGCCATCTCAGGGGAACTGAAGCTTTCTTT. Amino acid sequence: CASHLRGTEAFF.

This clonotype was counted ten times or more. The DNA of the CDR3 is TGTGCCAGCAGCTTAGGACGAACGAACACTGAAGCTTTCTTT. The encoded protein is CASSLGRTNTEAFF. The genes are TRBV7-2 and TRBJ1-1; D gene ambiguous. The CDR3 has 14 amino acids. Germline CDR1 and CDR2: SGHTA and FQGNSA. V was pared by 1 base and J by 1 base, with 7 bases between.

CDR3 in DNA: TGCAGTGCTAGAGATGCGGGGACTAATCAGCCCCAGCATTTT. Translated, it gives CSARDAGTNQPQHF. The chain couples TRBV20-1 to TRBJ1-5; perhaps TRBD1 as D (5 bases). CDR3 size: 14 residues. The germline gives CDR1 DFQATT, CDR2 SNEGSKA (reference sequence). Trimming took 0 bases from V and 4 from J, leaving 10 bases between them.

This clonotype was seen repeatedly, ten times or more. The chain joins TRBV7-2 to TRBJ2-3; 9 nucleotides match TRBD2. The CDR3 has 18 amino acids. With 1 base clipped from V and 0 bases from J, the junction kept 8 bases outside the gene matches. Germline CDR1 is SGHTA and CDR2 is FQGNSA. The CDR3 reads CASSLVGSGRASTDTQYF. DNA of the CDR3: TGTGCCAGCAGCTTAGTGGGTAGCGGGAGAGCAAGCACAGATACGCAGTATTTT.

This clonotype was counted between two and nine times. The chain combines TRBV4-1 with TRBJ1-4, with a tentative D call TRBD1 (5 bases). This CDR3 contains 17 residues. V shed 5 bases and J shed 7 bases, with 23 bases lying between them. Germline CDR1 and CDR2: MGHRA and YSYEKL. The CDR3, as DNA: TGCGCCAGCAGCTTCACCGCTGGGGACCGGGGAGGTGAAAAACTGTTTTTT. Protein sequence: CASSFTAGDRGGEKLFF.

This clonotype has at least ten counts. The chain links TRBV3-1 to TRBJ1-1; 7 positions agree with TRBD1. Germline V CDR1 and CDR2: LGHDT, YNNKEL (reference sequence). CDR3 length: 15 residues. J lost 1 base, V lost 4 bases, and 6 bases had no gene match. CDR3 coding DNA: TGTGCCAGCAGCCTCAGGGGGGACCCGAACACTGAAGCTTTCTTT. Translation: CASSLRGDPNTEAFF. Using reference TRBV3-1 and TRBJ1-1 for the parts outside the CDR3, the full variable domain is DTAVSQTPKYLVTQMGNDKSIKCEQNLGHDTMYWYKQDSKKFLKIMFSYNNKELIINETVPNRFSPKSPDKAHLNLHINSLELGDSAVYFCASSLRGDPNTEAFFGQGTRLTVV.

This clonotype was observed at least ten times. The CDR3 loop is CASSRQDTDTQYF. The CDR3 DNA sequence: TGCGCCAGCAGCAGACAGGACACAGATACGCAGTATTTT. The genes are TRBV5-1 and TRBJ2-3, with a tentative D call TRBD1 (6 bases). The CDR3 consists of 13 residues. V was shortened by 4 bases and J by 2 bases, with 8 bases between the two germline ends. Germline CDR1 reads SGHRS; CDR2 reads YFSETQ.

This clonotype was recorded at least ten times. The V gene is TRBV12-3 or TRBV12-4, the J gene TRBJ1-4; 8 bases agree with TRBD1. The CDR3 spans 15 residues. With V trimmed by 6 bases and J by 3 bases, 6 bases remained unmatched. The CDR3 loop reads CASSTPGQANEKLFF. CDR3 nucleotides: TGTGCCAGCAGCACCCCGGGACAGGCTAATGAAAAACTGTTTTTT.

CDR3 coding DNA: TGTGCCAGCAGTTTCCCCCCCCCGCGACTCAGTGGAGGCTACACCTTC. Translating gives CASSFPPPRLSGGYTF. The V gene is TRBV6-2 or TRBV6-3, the J gene TRBJ1-2; D unclear. Germline-derived CDR1 and CDR2 are MNHEY and SVGEGT. This CDR3 comprises 16 residues. Trimming cost V 4 bases and J 8 bases, with 23 bases left between them.

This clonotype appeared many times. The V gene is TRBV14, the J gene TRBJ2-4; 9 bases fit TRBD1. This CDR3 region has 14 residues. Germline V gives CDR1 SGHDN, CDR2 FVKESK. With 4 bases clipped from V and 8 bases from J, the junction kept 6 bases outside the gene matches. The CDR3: CASSPDRGWDIQYF. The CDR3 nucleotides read TGTGCCAGCAGCCCGGACAGGGGTTGGGACATTCAGTACTTC.

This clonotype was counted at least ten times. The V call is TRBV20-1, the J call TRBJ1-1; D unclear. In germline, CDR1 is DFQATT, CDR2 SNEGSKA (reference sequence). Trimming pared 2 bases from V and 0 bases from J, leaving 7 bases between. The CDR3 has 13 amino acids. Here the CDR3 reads CSARQEMNTEAFF. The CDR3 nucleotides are TGCAGTGCTAGACAGGAGATGAACACTGAAGCTTTCTTT.

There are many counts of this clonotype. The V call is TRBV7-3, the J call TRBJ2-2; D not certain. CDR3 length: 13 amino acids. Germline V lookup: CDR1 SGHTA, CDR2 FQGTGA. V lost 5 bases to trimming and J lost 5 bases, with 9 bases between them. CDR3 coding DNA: TGTGCCAGCAGCCCAGTCCGAACCGGGGAGCTGTTTTTT. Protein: CASSPVRTGELFF. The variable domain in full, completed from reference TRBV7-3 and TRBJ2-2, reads GAGVSQTPSNKVTEKGKYVELRCDPISGHTALYWYRQSLGQGPEFLIYFQGTGAADDSGLPNDRFFAVRPEGSVSTLKIQRTERGDSAVYLCASSPVRTGELFFGEGSRLTVL.

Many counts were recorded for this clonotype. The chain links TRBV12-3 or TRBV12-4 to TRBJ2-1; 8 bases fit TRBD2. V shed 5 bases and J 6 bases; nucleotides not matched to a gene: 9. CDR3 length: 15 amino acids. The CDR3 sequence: CASSPRLAPVNEQFF. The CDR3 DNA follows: TGTGCCAGCAGTCCCCGACTAGCGCCTGTCAATGAGCAGTTCTTC.

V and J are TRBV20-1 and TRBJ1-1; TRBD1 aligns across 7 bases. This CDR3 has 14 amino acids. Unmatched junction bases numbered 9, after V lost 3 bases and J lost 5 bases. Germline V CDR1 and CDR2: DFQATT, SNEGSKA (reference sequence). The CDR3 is CSASPNPGGTEAFF. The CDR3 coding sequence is TGCAGTGCTAGCCCGAATCCAGGGGGGACTGAAGCTTTCTTT.

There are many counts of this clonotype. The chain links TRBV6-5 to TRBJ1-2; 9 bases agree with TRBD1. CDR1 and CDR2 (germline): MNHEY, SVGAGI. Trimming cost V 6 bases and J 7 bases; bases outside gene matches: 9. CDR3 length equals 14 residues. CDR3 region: CASRGTGGNSGYTF. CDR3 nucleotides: TGTGCCAGCAGAGGAACAGGGGGCAATAGTGGCTACACCTTC.

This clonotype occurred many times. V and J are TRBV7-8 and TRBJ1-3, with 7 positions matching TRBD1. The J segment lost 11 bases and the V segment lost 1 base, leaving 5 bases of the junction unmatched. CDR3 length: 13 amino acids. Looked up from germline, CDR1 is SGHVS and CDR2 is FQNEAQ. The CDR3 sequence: CASSLVDRSPIYF. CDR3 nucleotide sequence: TGTGCCAGCAGCTTAGTGGACAGGTCACCCATATATTTT.

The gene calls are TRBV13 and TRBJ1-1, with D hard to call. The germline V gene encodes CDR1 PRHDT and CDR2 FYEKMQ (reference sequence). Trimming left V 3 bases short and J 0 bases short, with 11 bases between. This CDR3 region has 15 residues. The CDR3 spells CASSFLSNMNTEAFF. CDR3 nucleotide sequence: TGTGCCAGCAGCTTTCTCAGCAATATGAACACTGAAGCTTTCTTT. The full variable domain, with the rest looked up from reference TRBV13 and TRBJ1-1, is AAGVIQSPRHLIKEKRETATLKCYPIPRHDTVYWYQQGPGQDPQFLISFYEKMQSDKGSIPDRFSAQQFSDYHSELNMSSLELGDSALYFCASSFLSNMNTEAFFGQGTRLTVV.